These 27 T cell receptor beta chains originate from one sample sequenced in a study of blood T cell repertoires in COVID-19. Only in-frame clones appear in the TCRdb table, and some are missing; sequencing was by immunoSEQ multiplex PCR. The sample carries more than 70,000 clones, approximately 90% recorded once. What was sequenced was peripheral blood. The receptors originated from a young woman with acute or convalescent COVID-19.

This chain's CDR3 is CAWRDTGYGAFF. In DNA form, the CDR3 reads TGTGCCTGGAGGGACACAGGGTACGGAGCTTTCTTT. J is TRBJ1-1 and V is TRBV30, with a weak D call TRBD1 (6 bases). V was shortened by 3 bases and J by 10 bases, with 15 bases between the two germline ends. CDR3 length equals 12 residues. From germline, CDR1 is GTSNPN and CDR2 SVGIG (reference sequence).

The CDR3 bases are TGTGCCAGCAGTTATGCAGGGTCCTATGGCTACACCTTC. Translated, it gives CASSYAGSYGYTF. This sequence joins TRBV6-2 or TRBV6-3 and TRBJ1-2; tentatively, D is TRBD1 (5 bases). V lost 3 bases and J 4 bases, leaving 9 bases between the germline ends. The CDR3 loop spans 13 amino acids. CDR1 MNHEY and CDR2 SVGEGT come from the germline V gene.

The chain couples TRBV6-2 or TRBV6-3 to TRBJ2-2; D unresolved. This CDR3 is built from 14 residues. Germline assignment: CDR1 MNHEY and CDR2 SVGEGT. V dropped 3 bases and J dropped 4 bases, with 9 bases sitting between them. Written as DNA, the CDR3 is TGTGCCAGCAGTTATGAAGCGTTCACCGGGGAGCTGTTTTTT. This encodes CASSYEAFTGELFF.

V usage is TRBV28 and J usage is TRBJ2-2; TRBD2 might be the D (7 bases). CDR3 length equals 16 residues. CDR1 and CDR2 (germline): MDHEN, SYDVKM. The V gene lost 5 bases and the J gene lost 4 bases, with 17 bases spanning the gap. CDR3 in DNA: TGTGCCAGCAGTCACGGCCGGGGGGCTCCCACCGGGGAGCTGTTTTTT. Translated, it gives CASSHGRGAPTGELFF.

The CDR3: CASATTSGADNEQFF. In DNA form, the CDR3 reads TGTGCCAGCGCCACTACTAGCGGGGCTGACAATGAGCAGTTCTTC. V gene TRBV6-5 combines with J gene TRBJ2-1, with 10 bases aligning to TRBD2. CDR1 and CDR2 (germline): MNHEY, SVGAGI. Trimming at V came to 8 bases and at J to 5 bases, leaving 9 bases not matched to a gene. The CDR3 is made up of 15 amino acids.

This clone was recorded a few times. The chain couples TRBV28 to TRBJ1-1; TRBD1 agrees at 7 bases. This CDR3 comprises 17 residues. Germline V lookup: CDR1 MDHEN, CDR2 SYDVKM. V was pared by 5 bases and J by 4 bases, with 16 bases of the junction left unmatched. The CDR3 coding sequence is TGTGCCAGCAGTCGAGATAGACAGGGTCAGTTTGGCACTGAAGCTTTCTTT. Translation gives CASSRDRQGQFGTEAFF.

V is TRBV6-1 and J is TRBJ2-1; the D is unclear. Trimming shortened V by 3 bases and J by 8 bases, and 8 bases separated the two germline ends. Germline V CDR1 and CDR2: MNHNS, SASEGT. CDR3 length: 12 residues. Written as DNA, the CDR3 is TGTGCCAGCAGTGACATAGTCTATGAGCAGTTCTTC. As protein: CASSDIVYEQFF.

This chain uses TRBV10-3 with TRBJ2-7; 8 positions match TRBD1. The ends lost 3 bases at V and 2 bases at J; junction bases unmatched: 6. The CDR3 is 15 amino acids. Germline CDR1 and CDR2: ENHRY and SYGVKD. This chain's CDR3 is CAISDPDRVTYEQYF. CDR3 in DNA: TGTGCCATCAGTGACCCGGACAGGGTCACCTACGAGCAGTACTTC.

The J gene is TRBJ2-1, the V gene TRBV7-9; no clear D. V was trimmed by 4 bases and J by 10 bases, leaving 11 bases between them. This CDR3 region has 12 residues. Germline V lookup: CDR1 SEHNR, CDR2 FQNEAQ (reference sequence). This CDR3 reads CASSYGTFEQFF. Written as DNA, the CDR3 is TGTGCCAGCAGCTACGGTACGTTCGAGCAGTTCTTC.

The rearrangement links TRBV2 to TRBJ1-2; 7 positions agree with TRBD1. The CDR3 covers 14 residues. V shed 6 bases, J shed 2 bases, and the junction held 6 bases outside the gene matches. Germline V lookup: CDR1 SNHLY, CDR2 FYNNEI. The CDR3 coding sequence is TGTGCCAGCAGCCGACAGGGATTGAACTATGGCTACACCTTC. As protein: CASSRQGLNYGYTF.

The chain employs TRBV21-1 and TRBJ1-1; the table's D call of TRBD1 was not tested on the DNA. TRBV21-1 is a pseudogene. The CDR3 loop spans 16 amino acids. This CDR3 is CASSKLDRGGNTEAFF. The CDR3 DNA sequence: TGTGCCAGCAGCAAACTTGACAGGGGTGGGAACACTGAAGCTTTCTTT.

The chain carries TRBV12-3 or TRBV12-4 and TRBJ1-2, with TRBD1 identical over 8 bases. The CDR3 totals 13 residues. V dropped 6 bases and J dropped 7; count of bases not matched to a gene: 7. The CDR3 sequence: CASRLQGASGYTF. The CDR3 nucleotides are TGTGCCAGCAGACTTCAGGGGGCTAGTGGCTACACCTTC.

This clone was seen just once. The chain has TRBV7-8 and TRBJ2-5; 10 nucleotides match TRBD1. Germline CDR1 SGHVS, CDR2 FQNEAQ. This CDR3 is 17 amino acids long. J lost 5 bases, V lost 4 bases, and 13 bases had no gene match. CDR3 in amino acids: CASSSHPGTGAGETQYF. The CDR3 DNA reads TGTGCCAGCAGCTCACATCCAGGGACAGGGGCCGGGGAGACCCAGTACTTC.

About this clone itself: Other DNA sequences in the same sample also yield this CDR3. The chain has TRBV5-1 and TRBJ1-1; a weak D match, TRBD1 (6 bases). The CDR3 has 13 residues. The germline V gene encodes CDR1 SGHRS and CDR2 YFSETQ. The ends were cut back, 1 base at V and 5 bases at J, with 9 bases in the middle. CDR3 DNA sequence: TGCGCCAGCAGCTTGAGGGGGGGAACTGAAGCTTTCTTT. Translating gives CASSLRGGTEAFF. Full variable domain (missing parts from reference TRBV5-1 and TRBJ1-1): KAGVTQTPRYLIKTRGQQVTLSCSPISGHRSVSWYQQTPGQGLQFLFEYFSETQRNKGNFPGRFSGRQFSNSRSEMNVSTLELGDSALYLCASSLRGGTEAFFGQGTRLTVV.

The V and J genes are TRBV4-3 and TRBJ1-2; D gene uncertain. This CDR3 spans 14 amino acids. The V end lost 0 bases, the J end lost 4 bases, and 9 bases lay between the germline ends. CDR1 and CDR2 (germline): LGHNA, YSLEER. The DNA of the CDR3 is TGCGCCAGCAGCCAAGATCGAGGAGCCTATGGCTACACCTTC. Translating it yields CASSQDRGAYGYTF.

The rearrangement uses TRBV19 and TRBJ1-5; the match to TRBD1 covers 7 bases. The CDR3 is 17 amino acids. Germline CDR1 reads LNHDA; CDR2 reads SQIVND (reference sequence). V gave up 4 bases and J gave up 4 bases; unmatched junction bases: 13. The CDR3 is CASSTIPRQGGNQPQHF. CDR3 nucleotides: TGTGCCAGTAGTACAATCCCAAGACAGGGTGGGAATCAGCCCCAGCATTTT.

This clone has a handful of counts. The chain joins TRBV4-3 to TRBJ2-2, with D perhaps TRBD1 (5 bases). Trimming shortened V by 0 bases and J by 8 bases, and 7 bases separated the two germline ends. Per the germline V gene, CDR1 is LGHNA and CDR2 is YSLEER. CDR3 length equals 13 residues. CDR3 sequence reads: CASSQDWTGELFF. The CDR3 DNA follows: TGCGCCAGCAGCCAAGACTGGACAGGGGAGCTGTTTTTT.

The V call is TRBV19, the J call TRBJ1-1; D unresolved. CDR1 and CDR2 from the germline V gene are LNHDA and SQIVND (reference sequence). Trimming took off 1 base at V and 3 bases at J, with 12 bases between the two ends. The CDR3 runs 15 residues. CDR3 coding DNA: TGTGCCAGTAGTATAGTCCGTGGAGTGGACACTGAAGCTTTCTTT. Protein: CASSIVRGVDTEAFF.

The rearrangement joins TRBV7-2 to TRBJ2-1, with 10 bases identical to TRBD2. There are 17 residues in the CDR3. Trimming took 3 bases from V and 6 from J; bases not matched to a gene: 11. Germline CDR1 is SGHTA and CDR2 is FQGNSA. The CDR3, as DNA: TGTGCCAGCAGCTTTGACGCTCCTAGCGGGAGTGGCAATGAGCAGTTCTTC. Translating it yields CASSFDAPSGSGNEQFF.

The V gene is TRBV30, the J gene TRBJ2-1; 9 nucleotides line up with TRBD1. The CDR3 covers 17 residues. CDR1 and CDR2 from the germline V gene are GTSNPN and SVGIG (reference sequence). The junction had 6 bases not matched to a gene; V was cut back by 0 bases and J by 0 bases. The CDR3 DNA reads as TGTGCCTGGAGTGTACTAGGACAGGGGTTCTCCTACAATGAGCAGTTCTTC. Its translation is CAWSVLGQGFSYNEQFF.

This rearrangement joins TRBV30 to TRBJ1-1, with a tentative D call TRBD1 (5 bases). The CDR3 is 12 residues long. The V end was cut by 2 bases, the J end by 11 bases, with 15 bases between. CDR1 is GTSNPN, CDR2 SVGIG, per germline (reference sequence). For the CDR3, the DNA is TGTGCCTGGAGTTTCGGCGGGGGTGAGGCTTTCTTT. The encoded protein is CAWSFGGGEAFF.

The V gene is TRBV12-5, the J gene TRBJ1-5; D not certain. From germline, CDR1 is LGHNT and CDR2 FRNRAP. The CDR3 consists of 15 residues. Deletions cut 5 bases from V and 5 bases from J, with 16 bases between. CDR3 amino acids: CASGARPNPHQPQHF. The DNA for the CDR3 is TGTGCTAGTGGTGCTAGACCTAACCCCCATCAGCCCCAGCATTTT.

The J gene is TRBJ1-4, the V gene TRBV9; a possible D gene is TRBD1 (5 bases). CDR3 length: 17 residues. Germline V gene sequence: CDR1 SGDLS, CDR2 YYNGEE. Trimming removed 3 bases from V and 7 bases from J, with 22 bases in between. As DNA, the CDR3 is TGTGCCAGCAGCGCGCCCCTCAATACAGGCCGGGCTGAAAAACTGTTTTTT. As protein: CASSAPLNTGRAEKLFF.

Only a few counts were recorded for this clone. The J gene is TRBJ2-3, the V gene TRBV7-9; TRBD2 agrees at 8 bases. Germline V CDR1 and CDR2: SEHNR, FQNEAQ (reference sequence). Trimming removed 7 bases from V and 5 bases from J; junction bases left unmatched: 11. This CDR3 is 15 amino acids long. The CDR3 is CASTDNRGGGDTQYF. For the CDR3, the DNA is TGTGCCAGCACCGACAACCGGGGGGGCGGAGATACGCAGTATTTT.

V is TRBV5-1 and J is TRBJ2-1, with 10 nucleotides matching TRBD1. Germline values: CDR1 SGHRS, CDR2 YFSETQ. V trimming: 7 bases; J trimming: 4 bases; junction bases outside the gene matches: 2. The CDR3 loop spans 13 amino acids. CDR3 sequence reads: CASGDRGYNEQFF. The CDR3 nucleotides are TGCGCCAGCGGGGACAGGGGATACAATGAGCAGTTCTTC.

The CDR3 sequence is CASTSGVSGSNQPQHF. For the CDR3, the DNA is TGTGCCAGCACATCAGGGGTATCCGGTAGCAATCAGCCCCAGCATTTT. J is TRBJ1-5 and V is TRBV2, with a tentative D call TRBD1 (6 bases). The CDR3 has 16 amino acids. The germline V gene encodes CDR1 SNHLY and CDR2 FYNNEI. Trimming cost V 7 bases and J 0 bases, with 16 bases left between them.

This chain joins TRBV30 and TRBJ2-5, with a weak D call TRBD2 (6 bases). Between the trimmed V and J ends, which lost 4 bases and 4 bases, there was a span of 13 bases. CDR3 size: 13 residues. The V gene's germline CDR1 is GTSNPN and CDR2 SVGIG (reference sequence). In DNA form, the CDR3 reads TGTGCCTGGAATCTTCTGGGGGGAGAGACCCAGTACTTC. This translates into CAWNLLGGETQYF.